This TCR beta chain originates from a study of blood T cell repertoires in COVID-19. Trimming pared 5 bases from V and 2 bases from J, leaving 13 bases between. The germline V gene encodes CDR1 GTSNPN and CDR2 SVGIG (reference sequence). The CDR3 consists of 14 residues. Grouping used clinical history reported by participants in a survey and questionnaire. Only in-frame clones appear in the TCRdb table, and some are missing; sequencing was by immunoSEQ multiplex PCR. Here the sample spans 210,000 or so clones, 80% being singletons. The chain employs TRBV30 and TRBJ1-5; tentative D call: TRBD1 (5 bases). The receptor was isolated from a woman aged 35 to 49 with acute COVID-19. Sequencing input: PBMCs or T cells enriched from blood (not recorded which). The CDR3 loop is CAWEKSGGNQPQHF. The CDR3 coding sequence is TGTGCCTGGGAGAAATCGGGGGGCAATCAGCCCCAGCATTTT.